This TCR beta chain was retrieved from a study of blood T cell repertoires in COVID-19. Study details: Donors in the United States, Italy and Spain gave samples during acute or convalescent COVID-19. T cells, B-cell-depleted T cells, or PBMCs provided the cDNA or gDNA that served as material.

As originally analysed: The authors estimated nucleated cell counts from reference gene primer amplification. Here immunoSEQ multiplex PCR was the method, and the copy in TCRdb shows in-frame clones only, minus some. The DNA gave D and trimming, while V, J and clone size come from that table. The repertoire holds tens of thousands of clones, 90% seen once, with about 5.1% in the top ten. V dropped 3 bases and J dropped 6 bases, with 9 bases sitting between them. The length of the CDR3 is 13 residues. CDR1 is ENHRY, CDR2 SYGVKD, per germline. The chain links TRBV10-3 to TRBJ1-5; D remains unclear. Input material: peripheral blood. This TCR was recovered from a man in his 70s with acute or convalescent COVID-19. CDR3 region: CAISESGSQPQHF. In DNA, the CDR3 is TGTGCCATCAGTGAATCGGGGTCTCAGCCCCAGCATTTT.